A single sample gave rise to the 21 T cell receptor beta chains below, sequenced in a study. Measured with immunoSEQ multiplex PCR; TCRdb has only the in-frame clones, and not every one. Counted here are about 68,000 clones, about 93% occurring once; the ten biggest clones make up around 4.6%. The specimen sequenced was PBMCs. These receptors all come from a man aged 40-55 years with rheumatoid arthritis.

The J gene is TRBJ2-7, the V gene TRBV19; no clear D. V was cut by 5 bases and J by 4 bases, with 21 bases left in between. CDR1 and CDR2 from the germline V gene are LNHDA and SQIVND (reference sequence). The CDR3 runs 16 residues. In nucleotides, the CDR3 is TGTGCCAGTAGTCCAGGACGGCTGCTTCATCCTTACGAGCAGTACTTC. Translated: CASSPGRLLHPYEQYF.

This chain joins TRBV6-5 and TRBJ2-7; possible D gene TRBD1, 6 bases. This CDR3 contains 15 residues. Trimming cost V 1 base and J 0 bases, with 10 bases left between them. Germline assignment: CDR1 MNHEY and CDR2 SVGAGI. The CDR3 region is CASSYWGPNSYEQYF. The CDR3 DNA reads as TGTGCCAGCAGTTACTGGGGGCCAAACTCCTACGAGCAGTACTTC.

The rearrangement joins TRBV3-1 (or the pseudogene TRBV3-2) to TRBJ1-5; D not resolved. The CDR3 length is 16 residues. CDR1 and CDR2 from the germline V gene are LGHDT and YNNKEL (reference sequence). V gave up 0 bases and J gave up 4 bases, with 13 bases separating them. The CDR3 loop reads CASSQDHVIGNQPQHF. CDR3 bases: TGTGCCAGCAGCCAAGATCATGTGATAGGTAATCAGCCCCAGCATTTT.

This clone appeared a few times. The chain has TRBV2 and TRBJ1-6, with D possibly matching TRBD1 (5 bases). Germline loops: CDR1 SNHLY, CDR2 FYNNEI. CDR3 length: 14 amino acids. V was cut by 8 bases and J by 6 bases, with 14 bases left in between. The CDR3 DNA follows: TGTGCCAGCGTCGGTGACAGCTTTAATTCACCCCTCCACTTT. The encoded protein is CASVGDSFNSPLHF. The full variable domain, completed using reference TRBV2 and TRBJ1-6, is EPEVTQTPSHQVTQMGQEVILRCVPISNHLYFYWYRQILGQKVEFLVSFYNNEISEKSEIFDDQFSVERPDGSNFTLKIRSTKLEDSAMYFCASVGDSFNSPLHFGNGTRLTVT.

This CDR3 reads CASSIRQMNTEAFF. CDR3 sequence (DNA): TGTGCCAGTAGTATTAGACAGATGAACACTGAAGCTTTCTTT. This chain joins TRBV19 and TRBJ1-1, with D possibly matching TRBD1 (5 bases). Trimming shortened V by 3 bases and J by 0 bases, and 8 bases separated the two germline ends. The CDR3 totals 14 residues. The germline CDR1 and CDR2 sequences are LNHDA and SQIVND (reference sequence).

This clone was observed once. This rearrangement joins TRBV19 to TRBJ2-1, with 11 bases matching TRBD2. V was clipped by 6 bases and J by 6 bases; unmatched bases: 7. The CDR3 runs to 15 residues. Germline CDR1 and CDR2: LNHDA and SQIVND (reference sequence). Here the CDR3 reads CASSVGLAGINEQFF. The CDR3 DNA reads TGTGCCAGTAGCGTCGGACTAGCGGGTATCAATGAGCAGTTCTTC.

V usage is TRBV3-1 (or the pseudogene TRBV3-2) and J usage is TRBJ1-1, with D unresolved. CDR3 length: 16 amino acids. CDR1 is LGHDT and CDR2 is YNNKEL in the germline V gene (reference sequence). V was cut by 5 bases and J by 3 bases, with 19 bases left in between. CDR3 region: CASSSRALAIYTEAFF. CDR3 sequence (DNA): TGTGCCAGCAGCTCCCGGGCCTTAGCTATTTACACTGAAGCTTTCTTT.

The rearrangement links TRBV7-9 to TRBJ1-4; TRBD1 is a possible D gene (5 bases). This CDR3 is built from 15 residues. Germline lookup yields CDR1 SEHNR and CDR2 FQNEAQ (reference sequence). With 5 bases removed from V and 5 bases from J, the gap between germline ends came to 15 bases. Written as DNA, the CDR3 is TGTGCCAGCAGCCCCACCGGGACTGTAAATGAAAAACTGTTTTTT. Protein: CASSPTGTVNEKLFF. The whole variable domain, filled in from reference TRBV7-9 and TRBJ1-4, reads DTGVSQNPRHKITKRGQNVTFRCDPISEHNRLYWYRQTLGQGPEFLTYFQNEAQLEKSRLLSDRFSAERPKGSFSTLEIQRTEQGDSAMYLCASSPTGTVNEKLFFGSGTQLSVL.

This clone appeared a single time. The rearrangement uses TRBV5-1 and TRBJ1-2, with D maybe TRBD1 (5 bases). The CDR3 loop spans 12 amino acids. CDR1 is SGHRS, CDR2 YFSETQ, per germline. The V end lost 4 bases, the J end lost 8 bases, and 12 bases lay between the germline ends. The CDR3 is CASSTWDQGYTF. Written as DNA, the CDR3 is TGCGCCAGCAGCACATGGGACCAAGGCTACACCTTC.

In its sample, this clone was seen once. The chain is built from TRBV19 and TRBJ1-2, with D hard to call. The V end lost 3 bases, the J end lost 4 bases, and 12 bases lay between the germline ends. CDR1 and CDR2 (germline): LNHDA, SQIVND (reference sequence). The CDR3 covers 14 residues. The CDR3 DNA reads TGTGCCAGTAGTATCTCGACGGCTTCCTATGGCTACACCTTC. Its translation: CASSISTASYGYTF.

The V gene is TRBV30, the J gene TRBJ1-5; TRBD1 might be the D (6 bases). The CDR3 contains 14 residues. V lost 5 bases and J 0 bases, leaving 11 bases between the germline ends. From germline, CDR1 is GTSNPN and CDR2 SVGIG (reference sequence). In DNA form, the CDR3 reads TGTGCCTGGTCCCGGACAGTTAGCAATCAGCCCCAGCATTTT. It yields the protein CAWSRTVSNQPQHF.

This clone has a single count. V is TRBV10-2 and J is TRBJ2-3; D might be TRBD1 (6 bases). The CDR3 is 15 amino acids. Germline-derived CDR1 and CDR2 are WSHSY and SAAADI. Trimming cost V 6 bases and J 3 bases, with 16 bases left between them. This CDR3 is CASRGTPFGTDTQYF. CDR3 in DNA: TGCGCCAGCAGGGGGACACCCTTCGGGACAGATACGCAGTATTTT.

This rearrangement joins TRBV4-1 to TRBJ2-7, with 13 bases fitting TRBD2. CDR3 length equals 17 residues. Germline CDR1 MGHRA, CDR2 YSYEKL. V was pared by 4 bases and J by 3 bases, with 9 bases of the junction left unmatched. The CDR3 loop is CASSLTTGTSGNYEQYF. For the CDR3, the DNA is TGCGCCAGCAGCCTTACCACCGGGACTAGCGGGAACTACGAGCAGTACTTC.

The chain joins TRBV9 to TRBJ2-1; 8 positions match TRBD2. This CDR3 is 14 amino acids long. Germline V gene data show CDR1 as SGDLS and CDR2 as YYNGEE. J lost 8 bases, V lost 0 bases, and 4 bases had no gene match. The CDR3 protein is CASSVAGGSDEQFF. CDR3 in DNA: TGTGCCAGCAGCGTAGCGGGAGGGAGCGATGAGCAGTTCTTC. The full variable domain, in which reference TRBV9 and TRBJ2-1 provide the parts outside the CDR3, is DSGVTQTPKHLITATGQRVTLRCSPRSGDLSVYWYQQSLDQGLQFLIQYYNGEERAKGNILERFSAQQFPDLHSELNLSSLELGDSALYFCASSVAGGSDEQFFGPGTRLTVL.

The V call is TRBV29-1, the J call TRBJ1-2, with TRBD1 matching over 7 bases. The CDR3 sequence is 12 residues long. With V trimmed by 3 bases and J by 8 bases, 6 bases remained unmatched. CDR1 is SQVTM, CDR2 ANQGSEA, per germline. The CDR3 DNA follows: TGCAGCGTTGAGGCAGGGGGAGAAGGCTACACCTTC. Amino acids: CSVEAGGEGYTF.

In its sample, this clone was seen once. The J gene is TRBJ2-7, the V gene TRBV10-3; 11 nucleotides line up with TRBD2. J gave up 0 bases and V 2 bases, and 12 bases lay outside the gene matches. The CDR3 has 19 amino acids. Germline CDR1 reads ENHRY; CDR2 reads SYGVKD. CDR3 coding DNA: TGTGCCATCAGTGAGACTAGCGGGGGCCCGACCCTTCTCTCCTACGAGCAGTACTTC. It codes for CAISETSGGPTLLSYEQYF.

In the case of this clone: One end of the junction does not line up with germline, which may come from a read error. V gene TRBV28 combines with J gene TRBJ2-1, with TRBD1 matching 7 bases. Germline-derived CDR1 and CDR2 are MDHEN and SYDVKM. There are 14 residues in the CDR3. The CDR3 protein is CASSLYQDRPPRVF. DNA for the CDR3: TGTGCCAGCAGTTTATATCAGGACAGGCCCCCCAGGGTCTTC.

The genes are TRBV4-1 and TRBJ2-2; the D gene could be TRBD1 or TRBD2 (5 bases each). V was cut by 4 bases and J by 6 bases, with 12 bases left in between. The CDR3 covers 14 residues. The germline CDR1 and CDR2 sequences are MGHRA and YSYEKL. CDR3 amino acids: CASSPSGGSGELFF. The DNA for the CDR3 is TGCGCCAGCAGCCCCAGTGGGGGATCCGGGGAGCTGTTTTTT.

This clone was seen only once. The V gene is TRBV5-8, the J gene TRBJ1-2; no clear D. The germline V gene encodes CDR1 SGHTS and CDR2 YDEGEE. V lost 2 bases, J lost 4 bases, and 6 bases lay in between. The CDR3 sequence is 12 residues long. In DNA, the CDR3 is TGTGCCAGCAGCTTACAACGCTATGGCTACACCTTC. Protein: CASSLQRYGYTF.

The chain employs TRBV12-3 or TRBV12-4 and TRBJ1-1; D call uncertain. Trimming took off 3 bases at V and 3 bases at J, with 5 bases between the two ends. The length of the CDR3 is 12 residues. The CDR3: CASSFRDTEAFF. The CDR3 DNA reads as TGTGCCAGCAGTTTCCGGGACACTGAAGCTTTCTTT.

V gene TRBV5-1 combines with J gene TRBJ1-1; D ambiguous. Trimming took off 0 bases at V and 4 bases at J, with 7 bases between the two ends. CDR3 length: 13 amino acids. In germline, CDR1 is SGHRS, CDR2 YFSETQ. The CDR3 reads CASSLEWGTEAFF. The CDR3 DNA reads as TGCGCCAGCAGCTTGGAATGGGGCACTGAAGCTTTCTTT.